The clone carrying this T cell receptor beta chain has at least ten counts. Investigators amplified TCR beta CDR3 regions from RNA transcripts. HTBI primers were employed in first-round RT-PCR, then a second-round multiplex PCR followed. From the multiplex PCR reads, TCRdb called clonotypes with MiXCR, one entry per CDR3 protein. The table records more than 1,000,000 distinct CDR3 sequences, around a third of them present only once. The ends were cut back, 0 bases at V and 6 bases at J, with 12 bases in the middle. Germline V gene lookup returns CDR1 DFQATT and CDR2 SNEGSKA (reference sequence). The CDR3 extends over 15 amino acids. Hyperthyroidism patients, aged 18 to 65, were newly diagnosed, under 2 months' duration. Physicians reached a diagnosis by relying on clinical symptoms, serum thyroxine, TRAb, thyroid ultrasound and orbital computed tomography. The sample originates from a study of Graves' ophthalmopathy and Graves' hyperthyroidism.

Sequences were obtained from peripheral blood or thyroid tissue (not recorded which). The TCR originated in an adult man with Graves' hyperthyroidism. The chain uses TRBV20-1 and TRBJ1-6, with a tentative D call TRBD1 (5 bases). The CDR3 DNA is TGCAGTGCTAGAGACAGGGCCCTGCTTAATTCACCCCTCCACTTT. This sequence encodes CSARDRALLNSPLHF.